This is a list of T cell receptor beta chains from one sample in a study of T cells in Graves' hyperthyroidism and ophthalmopathy. Each CDR3 protein gets one entry after TCRdb re-called the multiplex PCR reads with MiXCR. The sample records around 600,000 distinct CDR3 sequences, approximately 42% being singletons. The sequencing input was peripheral blood or thyroid tissue (not recorded which). The source is an adult man with Graves' disease, either hyperthyroidism or ophthalmopathy (not recorded which). Both conserved end residues are part of each CDR3.

len | v_gene | CDR3aa
14 | TRBV20-1 | CSARHSGGSRTQYF
14 | TRBV27 | CASSLTSGANVLTF
15 | TRBV19 | CASSIESARNQPQHF
14 | TRBV2 | CASSEDRGDEKLFF
16 | TRBV9 | CASSVGPDGTNYGYTF
14 | TRBV29-1 | CSVRKGGGTYEQYF
13 | TRBV10-3 | CAITIGGGSPLHF
15 | TRBV10-3 | CASNLDTPNSYEQYF
16 | TRBV9 | CASSPTGTASSYEQYF
11 | TRBV20-1 | CSAQKGETQYF
19 | TRBV19 | CASTPLAGGPGTGAAEQYF
14 | TRBV14 | CASSQDRNRNEAFF
13 | TRBV6-5 | CASSYSERQPQHF
12 | TRBV10-3 | CAIGQGFTEAFF
14 | TRBV29-1 | CSVEARTGRDTQYF
16 | TRBV29-1 | CSVDTRRQGPNYGYTF
12 | TRBV2 | CASSRTGDPLHF
15 | TRBV19 | CASSPWGRENTEAFF
17 | TRBV19 | CASSGGTGGSGGQPQHF
16 | TRBV19 | CASSIGHGTPNTEAFF
18 | TRBV29-1 | CSAAKPGQGAELNTEAFF
15 | TRBV7-9 | CASSLIMGGSLGYTF
14 | TRBV5-1 | CASSFSRGMHEQYF
14 | TRBV5-1 | CASSAGQVSDEQYF
16 | TRBV7-2 | CASSIDGAFSGNTIYF
12 | TRBV20-1 | CSLRTGLYGYTF
12 | TRBV20-1 | CSARDWSTEAFF
12 | TRBV29-1 | CSVWAEHYGYTF
14 | TRBV10-3 | CAISDTGVSYGYTF
17 | TRBV5-1 | CASSLAEGSGEYNEQFF
14 | TRBV25-1 | CASSAGATNSPLHF
13 | TRBV9 | CASSTGWTGTQYF